These 23 T cell receptor beta chains came from one sample sequenced in a study of blood T cell repertoires in COVID-19. Generated by immunoSEQ multiplex PCR, the TCRdb table keeps only in-frame clones and is missing some. The sample consists of some 80,000 clones, 81% of them appearing once. Sequencing input: peripheral blood. These receptor sequences come from a man of 80 years or more with acute or convalescent COVID-19.

The sample holds one count of this clone. This rearrangement joins TRBV18 to TRBJ2-7; TRBD1 is a possible D gene (6 bases). The CDR3 runs 13 residues. Germline V gives CDR1 KGHSH, CDR2 LQKENI. The ends were cut back, 3 bases at V and 7 bases at J, with 13 bases in the middle. DNA for the CDR3: TGTGCCAGCTCACCGCCGGGACAAGGAGAGCAGTACTTC. As protein: CASSPPGQGEQYF.

This chain connects TRBV5-1 to TRBJ2-5, with a weak D call TRBD1 (5 bases). CDR1 is SGHRS and CDR2 is YFSETQ in the germline V gene. V lost 0 bases and J 4 bases, leaving 13 bases between the germline ends. The length of the CDR3 is 15 residues. The CDR3 reads CASSLAPGIGETQYF. The CDR3 DNA sequence: TGCGCCAGCAGCTTGGCCCCAGGGATCGGAGAGACCCAGTACTTC.

This chain joins TRBV5-1 and TRBJ2-7, with 7 nucleotides matching TRBD2. J lost 2 bases, V lost 3 bases, and 8 bases had no gene match. Germline V CDR1 and CDR2: SGHRS, YFSETQ. The CDR3 contains 15 residues. The CDR3: CASSSGGSGPYEQYF. DNA of the CDR3: TGCGCCAGCAGCTCGGGAGGTAGCGGCCCCTACGAGCAGTACTTC. The full variable domain, with the rest looked up from reference TRBV5-1 and TRBJ2-7, is KAGVTQTPRYLIKTRGQQVTLSCSPISGHRSVSWYQQTPGQGLQFLFEYFSETQRNKGNFPGRFSGRQFSNSRSEMNVSTLELGDSALYLCASSSGGSGPYEQYFGPGTRLTVT.

The sample holds a few counts of this clone. The chain joins TRBV6-5 to TRBJ1-3, with a tentative D call TRBD1 (6 bases). Trimming removed 6 bases from V and 3 bases from J, with 15 bases in between. This CDR3 has 15 residues. Germline loops: CDR1 MNHEY, CDR2 SVGAGI. Written as DNA, the CDR3 is TGTGCCAGCAGAACCGGGGGGGGCGGTGGAAACACCATATATTTT. This translates into CASRTGGGGGNTIYF.

The chain recombines TRBV5-1 with TRBJ2-2, with 11 bases identical to TRBD2. CDR3 size: 16 residues. Germline CDR1 and CDR2: SGHRS and YFSETQ. V trimming: 3 bases; J trimming: 7 bases; junction bases outside the gene matches: 8. The CDR3: CASSWRLAGQGGELFF. The CDR3 DNA follows: TGCGCCAGCAGCTGGCGACTAGCGGGACAGGGCGGGGAGCTGTTTTTT.

The CDR3 reads CASSLARRERNEQFF. CDR3 nucleotide sequence: TGTGCCAGCAGCTTAGCGCGACGGGAGCGGAATGAGCAGTTCTTC. V usage is TRBV7-8 and J usage is TRBJ2-1, with a weak D call TRBD2 (6 bases). CDR1 and CDR2 (germline): SGHVS, FQNEAQ. Trimming left V 0 bases short and J 7 bases short, with 13 bases between. This CDR3 contains 15 residues.

The rearrangement joins TRBV19 to TRBJ2-1, with a weak D call TRBD1 (6 bases). The germline V gene has CDR1 LNHDA and CDR2 SQIVND (reference sequence). This CDR3 region has 13 residues. V was pared by 2 bases and J by 8 bases, with 10 bases between. The CDR3 region is CASSIRDIDEQFF. The CDR3 nucleotides read TGTGCCAGTAGTATAAGGGACATCGATGAGCAGTTCTTC.

The genes are TRBV9 and TRBJ2-3, with D perhaps TRBD2 (5 bases). V lost 4 bases to trimming and J lost 1 base, with 16 bases between them. The CDR3 totals 16 residues. Germline V CDR1 and CDR2: SGDLS, YYNGEE. The CDR3 here is CASSPRLALRTDTQYF. The CDR3 nucleotides read TGTGCCAGCAGCCCTCGGCTAGCCCTCCGCACAGATACGCAGTATTTT.

V usage is TRBV5-1 and J usage is TRBJ2-5; TRBD1 agrees at 7 bases. In germline, CDR1 is SGHRS, CDR2 YFSETQ. The CDR3 spans 15 residues. With 0 bases clipped from V and 0 bases from J, the junction kept 2 bases outside the gene matches. The CDR3 reads CASSLGTGHQETQYF. In nucleotides, the CDR3 is TGCGCCAGCAGCTTGGGGACAGGTCACCAAGAGACCCAGTACTTC.

The table lists this clone with a count of one. The chain joins TRBV7-2 to TRBJ2-5; 8 nucleotides agree with TRBD2. Trimming at V came to 3 bases and at J to 5 bases, leaving 8 bases not matched to a gene. CDR1 is SGHTA, CDR2 FQGNSA, per germline. The CDR3 sequence is 15 residues long. CDR3 coding DNA: TGTGCCAGCAGCTTTAGCGGGGAGGGAAGGGAGACCCAGTACTTC. This encodes CASSFSGEGRETQYF.

The chain joins TRBV5-1 to TRBJ1-1; D unclear. This CDR3 has 15 residues. Germline assignment: CDR1 SGHRS and CDR2 YFSETQ. The V end was cut by 6 bases, the J end by 1 base, with 16 bases between. CDR3 sequence: CASTSQAAANTEAFF. CDR3 in DNA: TGCGCCAGCACCTCCCAAGCCGCGGCGAACACTGAAGCTTTCTTT.

The CDR3 nucleotides are TGCGCCAGCAGCCGACAGGGATCCTCTGGAAACACCATATATTTT. Its protein is CASSRQGSSGNTIYF. V gene TRBV5-1 combines with J gene TRBJ1-3, with 7 nucleotides matching TRBD1. CDR1 is SGHRS and CDR2 is YFSETQ in the germline V gene. The CDR3 runs to 15 residues. V was clipped by 4 bases and J by 0 bases; unmatched bases: 4.

The CDR3 DNA reads TGTGCCAGCTCACCGCCGGGACAGCGAACCTACGAGCAGTACTTC. This codes for CASSPPGQRTYEQYF. The chain is built from TRBV18 and TRBJ2-7; 7 bases map to TRBD1. The junction had 7 bases not matched to a gene; V was cut back by 3 bases and J by 2 bases. Germline CDR1 reads KGHSH; CDR2 reads LQKENI. This CDR3 comprises 15 residues.

The genes are TRBV27 and TRBJ2-3, with D possibly being TRBD2 (5 bases). The V end was cut by 4 bases, the J end by 3 bases, with 11 bases between. This CDR3 has 14 amino acids. Germline CDR1 MNHEY, CDR2 SMNVEV (reference sequence). For the CDR3, the DNA is TGTGCCAGCAGTTCTGCCTTAGCGACAGATACGCAGTATTTT. Its protein product is CASSSALATDTQYF.

V and J are TRBV19 and TRBJ1-2, with D maybe TRBD1 (5 bases). The germline CDR1 and CDR2 sequences are LNHDA and SQIVND (reference sequence). The ends were cut back, 1 base at V and 3 bases at J, with 9 bases in the middle. The CDR3 sequence is 14 residues long. CDR3 DNA sequence: TGTGCCAGTAGTATAGGCCGGGGGTACTATGGCTACACCTTC. Its protein product is CASSIGRGYYGYTF.

The chain employs TRBV4-1 and TRBJ2-4; D perhaps matches TRBD1 (6 bases). Germline CDR1 is MGHRA and CDR2 is YSYEKL. Trimming removed 5 bases at V and 1 base at J, with 9 bases between. CDR3 length: 14 amino acids. CDR3 amino acids: CASSVQGAKNIQYF. CDR3 DNA sequence: TGCGCCAGCAGCGTTCAGGGGGCCAAAAACATTCAGTACTTC.

The chain joins TRBV5-6 to TRBJ2-2; maybe TRBD1 (6 bases). V shed 0 bases and J shed 1 base, with 10 bases lying between them. The CDR3 runs to 16 residues. CDR1 and CDR2 (germline): SGHDT, YYEEEE. This chain's CDR3 is CASSLGWGQNTGELFF. The CDR3 coding sequence is TGTGCCAGCAGCTTGGGTTGGGGGCAGAACACCGGGGAGCTGTTTTTT.

The chain uses TRBV5-1 and TRBJ1-1, with D unresolved. The germline V gene has CDR1 SGHRS and CDR2 YFSETQ. This CDR3 has 14 amino acids. Trimming pared 0 bases from V and 10 bases from J, leaving 16 bases between. The CDR3 here is CASSLDPTDLGAFF. For the CDR3, the DNA is TGCGCCAGCAGCTTGGATCCCACCGACCTAGGAGCTTTCTTT.

This clone was seen once. The chain links TRBV5-1 to TRBJ1-3, with D possibly TRBD1 on 5 matching bases. The germline V gene encodes CDR1 SGHRS and CDR2 YFSETQ. The CDR3 totals 15 residues. V lost 3 bases, J lost 8 bases, and 18 bases lay in between. For the CDR3, the DNA is TGCGCCAGCAGCTCCTCCCAGGGCGGTTTACACACCATATATTTT. It translates to CASSSSQGGLHTIYF.

The chain employs TRBV7-9 and TRBJ2-3; D might be TRBD1 (7 bases). The ends were cut back, 5 bases at V and 2 bases at J, with 17 bases in the middle. The CDR3 sequence is 16 residues long. CDR1 and CDR2 (germline): SEHNR, FQNEAQ (reference sequence). The CDR3, as DNA: TGTGCCAGCAGCCCTAACAGGGGAGGCTACACAGATACGCAGTATTTT. Protein: CASSPNRGGYTDTQYF.

The chain recombines TRBV7-9 with TRBJ2-3; 12 nucleotides align to TRBD2. CDR1 SEHNR and CDR2 FQNEAQ come from the germline V gene (reference sequence). This CDR3 is 16 amino acids long. J was trimmed by 4 bases and V by 4 bases; bases with no gene match: 6. For the CDR3, the DNA is TGTGCCAGCAGCTCTGGACTAGCGGGACTGGCAGATACGCAGTATTTT. Amino acid sequence: CASSSGLAGLADTQYF.

This chain connects TRBV11-2 to TRBJ2-7, with 11 bases identical to TRBD2. The CDR3 is made up of 15 amino acids. V lost 7 bases and J lost 3; bases outside the gene matches: 8. From germline, CDR1 is SGHAT and CDR2 FQNNGV. CDR3 residues: CASKLAGVSHYEQYF. The CDR3 DNA reads as TGTGCCAGCAAACTAGCGGGAGTTTCCCACTACGAGCAGTACTTC. Variable domain in full (rest from reference TRBV11-2 and TRBJ2-7): EAGVAQSPRYKIIEKRQSVAFWCNPISGHATLYWYQQILGQGPKLLIQFQNNGVVDDSQLPKDRFSAERLKGVDSTLKIQPAKLEDSAVYLCASKLAGVSHYEQYFGPGTRLTVT.

The V and J genes are TRBV5-4 and TRBJ2-3, with TRBD2 matching over 8 bases. CDR3 length: 16 amino acids. From germline, CDR1 is SGHNT and CDR2 YYREEE (reference sequence). The V segment lost 4 bases and the J segment 0 bases; nucleotides outside the gene matches: 7. This CDR3 is CASSSYTSGSTDTQYF. The DNA for the CDR3 is TGTGCCAGCAGCAGCTACACTAGCGGAAGCACAGATACGCAGTATTTT.